Below, 13 T cell receptor beta chains from the same sample are listed, as sequenced in a study of blood T cell repertoires in COVID-19 (dated by TCRdb to 2018 to 2021). The library came from the immunoSEQ multiplex PCR assay. TCRdb obtained this table from immuneACCESS and retained in-frame rearrangements with V and J assigned. These tables miss some clones; where compared with another copy, unresolved V genes account for less than half of the shortfall, and the remainder is unexplained. The table for this sample lists under 150,000 clones; around nine tenths of them were counted only once. The ten largest account for 2% to 2.5% of the sample. The sample was peripheral blood. Source of these receptors: an older man with active COVID-19.

This chain joins TRBV4-2 and TRBJ2-1; D gene ambiguous. The V and J ends lost 1 base and 8 bases respectively, with 12 bases between them. This CDR3 is 14 amino acids long. Germline V gene data show CDR1 as LGHNA and CDR2 as YNFKEQ. CDR3 residues: CASSQVMRVDEQFF. CDR3 bases: TGTGCCAGCAGCCAAGTAATGCGCGTTGATGAGCAGTTCTTC.

The J gene is TRBJ2-2, the V gene TRBV7-9, with TRBD2 identical over 8 bases. With 4 bases clipped from V and 5 bases from J, the junction kept 9 bases outside the gene matches. Germline CDR1 and CDR2: SEHNR and FQNEAQ (reference sequence). The CDR3 extends over 16 amino acids. Here the CDR3 DNA reads TGTGCCAGCAGCTCGTTCTCGGGAGGGAGGACCGGGGAGCTGTTTTTT. This translates into CASSSFSGGRTGELFF.

This chain joins TRBV25-1 and TRBJ2-1, with D perhaps matching TRBD2 (7 bases). The CDR3 is made up of 18 amino acids. The ends were cut back, 2 bases at V and 7 bases at J, with 24 bases in the middle. Germline V gene sequence: CDR1 MGHDK, CDR2 SYGVNS. The CDR3, as DNA: TGTGCCAGCAGTGAAGGCGCGGGAGCGATAGAGGGGGATAATGAGCAGTTCTTC. This codes for CASSEGAGAIEGDNEQFF.

This clone was recorded a few times. V usage is TRBV4-3 and J usage is TRBJ2-7; 7 bases map to TRBD2. CDR1 is LGHNA and CDR2 is YSLEER in the germline V gene. The CDR3 is made up of 16 amino acids. The trim removed 0 bases at V and 3 bases at J, leaving 8 bases unmatched. CDR3 nucleotide sequence: TGCGCCAGCAGCCAAGACCCTGTGGGGGGGGTCTACGAGCAGTACTTC. It encodes CASSQDPVGGVYEQYF.

The rearrangement uses TRBV6-5 and TRBJ1-4; D perhaps matches TRBD1 (6 bases). CDR3 length: 14 amino acids. V lost 8 bases, J lost 5 bases, and 15 bases lay in between. The germline V gene has CDR1 MNHEY and CDR2 SVGAGI. The CDR3 is CASSRTALNEKLFF. Here the CDR3 DNA reads TGTGCCAGCTCTAGGACAGCCCTCAATGAAAAACTGTTTTTT.

This clone was counted once. This chain links TRBV27 with TRBJ2-5; 7 nucleotides match TRBD2. Trimming at V came to 4 bases and at J to 14 bases, leaving 7 bases not matched to a gene. This CDR3 has 11 amino acids. The germline V gene has CDR1 MNHEY and CDR2 SMNVEV (reference sequence). CDR3 region: CASSSGTIRYF. The CDR3 DNA is TGTGCCAGCAGTTCCGGGACTATCCGATACTTC.

The V and J genes are TRBV27 and TRBJ2-3; D may be TRBD2 (6 bases). The CDR3 length is 13 residues. Per the germline V gene, CDR1 is MNHEY and CDR2 is SMNVEV (reference sequence). V was shortened by 8 bases and J by 0 bases, with 9 bases between the two germline ends. The CDR3 is CASSGGSTDTQYF. The CDR3 region has the DNA TGTGCCAGCTCCGGAGGGAGCACAGATACGCAGTATTTT.

The chain couples TRBV24-1 to TRBJ2-2, with 16 bases lining up with TRBD2. Germline trimming cut 3 bases from V and 7 bases from J; bases unmatched to any gene: 10. Germline loops: CDR1 KGHDR, CDR2 SFDVKD. This CDR3 is built from 19 residues. The CDR3 nucleotides read TGTGCCACCAGTGATACCGGGACTAGCGGGAGGGCCAAAATCGGGGAGCTGTTTTTT. It is translated as CATSDTGTSGRAKIGELFF.

The chain joins TRBV19 to TRBJ1-5; possibly TRBD1 for D (5 bases). The CDR3 is 13 amino acids. V dropped 7 bases and J dropped 8 bases, with 15 bases sitting between them. Germline CDR1 reads LNHDA; CDR2 reads SQIVND (reference sequence). In nucleotides, the CDR3 is TGTGCCAGTATAAGGGGATATGGCGAGCCCCAGCATTTT. It codes for CASIRGYGEPQHF.

The chain carries TRBV6-5 and TRBJ2-5; 9 bases fit TRBD1. Germline V gives CDR1 MNHEY, CDR2 SVGAGI. The CDR3 runs 13 residues. J gave up 5 bases and V 6 bases, and 4 bases lay outside the gene matches. This chain's CDR3 is CASSRDRDETQYF. The CDR3 DNA sequence: TGTGCCAGCAGCCGGGACAGGGACGAGACCCAGTACTTC.

The chain has TRBV5-1 and TRBJ2-2; TRBD2 matches 11 bases. Trimming removed 8 bases from V and 0 bases from J; junction bases left unmatched: 3. This CDR3 has 15 amino acids. In germline, CDR1 is SGHRS, CDR2 YFSETQ. The CDR3 sequence: CASASGRTNTGELFF. For the CDR3, the DNA is TGCGCCAGTGCTAGCGGGAGGACGAACACCGGGGAGCTGTTTTTT.

This chain uses TRBV5-1 with TRBJ2-3; TRBD1 agrees at 7 bases. The CDR3 runs to 14 residues. The V gene's germline CDR1 is SGHRS and CDR2 YFSETQ. V shed 0 bases, J shed 4 bases, and the junction held 2 bases outside the gene matches. For the CDR3, the DNA is TGCGCCAGCAGCTTGGGGCAGGGGGCAGATACGCAGTATTTT. Translation gives CASSLGQGADTQYF. The variable domain in full, completed from reference TRBV5-1 and TRBJ2-3, reads KAGVTQTPRYLIKTRGQQVTLSCSPISGHRSVSWYQQTPGQGLQFLFEYFSETQRNKGNFPGRFSGRQFSNSRSEMNVSTLELGDSALYLCASSLGQGADTQYFGPGTRLTVL.

The gene calls are TRBV30 and TRBJ2-7; TRBD2 is a possible D gene (7 bases). Trimming cost V 0 bases and J 2 bases, with 11 bases left between them. The CDR3 extends over 14 amino acids. Germline loops: CDR1 GTSNPN, CDR2 SVGIG (reference sequence). This chain's CDR3 is CAWSVGGGAYEQYF. The CDR3 bases are TGTGCCTGGAGTGTCGGCGGGGGCGCCTACGAGCAGTACTTC. The full variable domain, in which reference TRBV30 and TRBJ2-7 provide the parts outside the CDR3, is SQTIHQWPATLVQPVGSPLSLECTVEGTSNPNLYWYRQAAGRGLQLLFYSVGIGQISSEVPQNLSASRPQDRQFILSSKKLLLSDSGFYLCAWSVGGGAYEQYFGPGTRLTVT.